A single sample is the source of the 18 T cell receptor beta chains below, sequenced in a study of identical twins. MiXCR, run by TCRdb on the 5' RACE reads, gives a single entry per CDR3 protein. This table has approximately 630,000 distinct CDR3 sequences, roughly 7.2% appearing once. The data were also submitted as part of a second study, on yellow fever vaccine responses in identical twins.

Sequenced: PBMCs. The receptor source for this set is a woman aged 18-35 years in good health.

V usage is TRBV11-3 and J usage is TRBJ2-1; TRBD2 aligns across 10 bases. V trimming: 1 base; J trimming: 0 bases; junction bases outside the gene matches: 21. Per the germline V gene, CDR1 is SGHNT and CDR2 is YENEEA. The CDR3 spans 23 residues. The DNA of the CDR3 is TGTGCCAGCAGCTTAGGAGGAGCGGGAGGGCCAAAACACACAGATAGCTCCTACAATGAGCAGTTCTTC. Translated: CASSLGGAGGPKHTDSSYNEQFF.

This clonotype showed up just a few times. The chain couples TRBV7-2 to TRBJ2-5; no firm D call. This CDR3 spans 15 amino acids. Germline V gene lookup returns CDR1 SGHTA and CDR2 FQGNSA. V lost 5 bases, J lost 7 bases, and 20 bases lay in between. The CDR3 DNA reads as TGTGCCAGCAGCCCAGTGGTCAGAAAAGGTGGGACCCAGTACTTC. Residues: CASSPVVRKGGTQYF.

In its sample, this clonotype was seen many times. The chain employs TRBV7-9 and TRBJ2-1; possibly TRBD1 for D (5 bases). The CDR3 sequence is 15 residues long. V gave up 6 bases and J gave up 0 bases, with 12 bases separating them. Germline assignment: CDR1 SEHNR and CDR2 FQNEAQ (reference sequence). CDR3 sequence (DNA): TGTGCCAGCAGTCCCCCAGGGTCCTCCTACAATGAGCAGTTCTTC. The encoded protein is CASSPPGSSYNEQFF.

There are a few counts of this clonotype. The chain joins TRBV9 to TRBJ2-1, with TRBD2 matching 9 bases. J was trimmed by 5 bases and V by 0 bases; bases with no gene match: 3. The CDR3 runs 15 residues. The V gene's germline CDR1 is SGDLS and CDR2 YYNGEE. As DNA, the CDR3 is TGTGCCAGCAGCGTAGAAGCGGGGGGAAACAATGAGCAGTTCTTC. Translated, it gives CASSVEAGGNNEQFF.

The chain employs TRBV19 and TRBJ2-4; the D gene could be TRBD1 or TRBD2 (5 bases each). Germline V gene lookup returns CDR1 LNHDA and CDR2 SQIVND (reference sequence). With 6 bases removed from V and 0 bases from J, the gap between germline ends came to 15 bases. This CDR3 contains 16 residues. CDR3 region: CASSHWGNIAKNIQYF. The DNA of the CDR3 is TGTGCCAGTAGCCACTGGGGGAACATAGCCAAAAACATTCAGTACTTC.

Only a few counts were recorded for this clonotype. This rearrangement joins TRBV6-4 to TRBJ1-1; D perhaps matches TRBD1 (6 bases). CDR1 and CDR2 from the germline V gene are MRHNA and SNTAGT. This CDR3 has 20 amino acids. With 6 bases removed from V and 4 bases from J, the gap between germline ends came to 33 bases. The DNA for the CDR3 is TGTGCCAGCAGCCGAAGGTTGGGCACAGGGAGGTTAGGATTGGGCACTGAAGCTTTCTTT. Its translation: CASSRRLGTGRLGLGTEAFF.

This clonotype showed up many times. The chain links TRBV12-3 or TRBV12-4 to TRBJ2-7; D might be TRBD1 (6 bases). The V gene lost 3 bases and the J gene lost 7 bases, with 22 bases spanning the gap. The CDR3 sequence is 16 residues long. The CDR3 reads CASSFWTATVSGEQYV. The CDR3 DNA sequence: TGTGCCAGCAGTTTCTGGACAGCTACTGTCTCTGGAGAGCAGTACGTC.

The chain carries TRBV7-9 and TRBJ2-7, with a tentative D call TRBD1 (5 bases). The CDR3 extends over 14 amino acids. Per germline, CDR1 SEHNR and CDR2 FQNEAQ (reference sequence). Trimming removed 5 bases from V and 1 base from J, with 12 bases in between. The CDR3: CASSRSDMSYEQYF. For the CDR3, the DNA is TGTGCCAGCAGCCGATCGGACATGTCCTACGAGCAGTACTTC.

Concerning this clonotype itself: A much more abundant neighbour one base away suggests this may be a read error. The rearrangement uses TRBV5-1 and TRBJ2-3, with 7 positions matching TRBD2. The junction had 11 bases not matched to a gene; V was cut back by 7 bases and J by 3 bases. This CDR3 contains 15 residues. CDR1 is SGHRS, CDR2 YFSETQ, per germline. CDR3 amino acids: CASHPSGGPTDTQYF. CDR3 sequence (DNA): TGCGCCAGCCATCCCTCGGGAGGCCCGACAGATACGCAGTATTTT.

The chain couples TRBV12-3 or TRBV12-4 to TRBJ2-3; a weak D match, TRBD2 (5 bases). The CDR3 consists of 14 residues. Trimming removed 6 bases at V and 0 bases at J, with 10 bases between. The CDR3 reads CASRPRASTDTQYF. The CDR3 DNA reads TGTGCCAGCAGACCGAGGGCAAGCACAGATACGCAGTATTTT.

The V gene is TRBV12-3 or TRBV12-4, the J gene TRBJ1-1; tentative D call: TRBD1 (5 bases). Trimming removed 6 bases at V and 6 bases at J, with 14 bases between. The CDR3 loop spans 13 amino acids. The CDR3 loop is CASRSQESSEAFF. In nucleotides, the CDR3 is TGTGCCAGCAGATCACAGGAAAGCTCTGAAGCTTTCTTT.

The genes are TRBV6-1 and TRBJ2-7; no clear D gene. This CDR3 has 14 residues. The V gene lost 0 bases and the J gene lost 3 bases, with 9 bases spanning the gap. Germline-derived CDR1 and CDR2 are MNHNS and SASEGT. DNA for the CDR3: TGTGCCAGCAGTGAAGCGCGTGGCAGCTACGAGCAGTACGTC. Its protein is CASSEARGSYEQYV.

This clonotype was found many times. The chain uses TRBV20-1 and TRBJ2-2; 9 bases fit TRBD2. CDR1 is DFQATT and CDR2 is SNEGSKA in the germline V gene (reference sequence). This CDR3 is built from 17 residues. The V segment lost 5 bases and the J segment 2 bases; nucleotides outside the gene matches: 12. The CDR3 loop is CSAESPRGTSNTGELFF. In DNA form, the CDR3 reads TGCAGTGCTGAATCTCCCCGGGGGACTAGCAACACCGGGGAGCTGTTTTTT.

This clonotype has ten or more counts. The chain is built from TRBV7-9 and TRBJ2-6; D uncertain. The CDR3 runs 14 residues. Per the germline V gene, CDR1 is SEHNR and CDR2 is FQNEAQ (reference sequence). V was trimmed by 2 bases and J by 9 bases, leaving 11 bases between them. In DNA, the CDR3 is TGTGCCAGCAGCTTACCCGACTTAGGCAACGTCCTGACTTTC. Protein product: CASSLPDLGNVLTF.

A note on this clonotype: One end of the junction does not line up with germline, which may come from a read error. This rearrangement joins TRBV9 to TRBJ2-7; 11 bases align to TRBD2. The germline V gene encodes CDR1 SGDLS and CDR2 YYNGEE. The CDR3 runs 12 residues. The CDR3 is CASSTGLADLDF. The CDR3 DNA reads as TGTGCCAGCAGCACGGGACTAGCGGATCTGGACTTC. The full variable domain, in which reference TRBV9 and TRBJ2-7 provide the parts outside the CDR3, is DSGVTQTPKHLITATGQRVTLRCSPRSGDLSVYWYQQSLDQGLQFLIQYYNGEERAKGNILERFSAQQFPDLHSELNLSSLELGDSALYFCASSTGLADLDFGPGTRLTVT.

This clonotype was counted a few times. The CDR3 DNA is TGCGCCAGCAGCTGGACACCCGACAGGGCCTACGAGCAGTACTTC. This sequence encodes CASSWTPDRAYEQYF. The chain uses TRBV5-1 and TRBJ2-7, with TRBD1 identical over 7 bases. The CDR3 consists of 15 residues. CDR1 is SGHRS and CDR2 is YFSETQ in the germline V gene. The V segment lost 3 bases and the J segment 2 bases; nucleotides outside the gene matches: 8.

This clonotype has at least ten counts. V usage is TRBV7-2 and J usage is TRBJ2-5, with TRBD2 matching 12 bases. Germline-derived CDR1 and CDR2 are SGHTA and FQGNSA. V was clipped by 4 bases and J by 4 bases; unmatched bases: 4. The CDR3 covers 15 residues. CDR3: CASSSSGRVLETQYF. The CDR3 DNA reads TGTGCCAGCAGCTCTAGCGGGAGGGTCCTAGAGACCCAGTACTTC.

The chain links TRBV12-3 or TRBV12-4 to TRBJ2-2; 10 positions agree with TRBD1. CDR3 size: 16 residues. V dropped 5 bases and J dropped 6; count of bases not matched to a gene: 9. Here the CDR3 DNA reads TGTGCCAGCAGTCCCACCGACAGGGGGCGGTCCGGGGAGCTGTTTTTT. This encodes CASSPTDRGRSGELFF.